These 26 T cell receptor beta chains came from one sample sequenced in a study of vaccination effects on CD4 cells after COVID-19. Antigen specificity for these receptors is unknown. The data were produced by immunoSEQ multiplex PCR, yet TCRdb's version contains in-frame clones alone and is incomplete. The sample shows tens of thousands of clones, more than 65% of them seen only once. Cells that had been cultured for roughly 9 days were the source of isolated CD4+ T cells. The infection with SARS-CoV-2 (confirmed by PCR) occurred in this person between March and December 2020. Participants completed two doses of the BNT162b2 or mRNA-1273 vaccine. Sequencing used CD4+ T cells from PBMCs cultured without peptide, obtained after COVID-19 vaccination. The receptor source for this set is a human donor who had a prior SARS-CoV-2 infection.

The sample holds a few counts of this clone. The CDR3 nucleotides are TGTGCCAGCAGTGAGGGAGGGCGGGATCAGCCCCAGCATTTT. Translated, it gives CASSEGGRDQPQHF. This chain joins TRBV2 and TRBJ1-5, with no clear D. The germline gives CDR1 SNHLY, CDR2 FYNNEI. The CDR3 is made up of 14 amino acids. V gave up 3 bases and J gave up 5 bases, with 11 bases separating them.

V and J are TRBV18 and TRBJ2-2; 7 bases line up with TRBD1. Germline lookup yields CDR1 KGHSH and CDR2 LQKENI. V trimming: 3 bases; J trimming: 4 bases; junction bases outside the gene matches: 5. The CDR3 is 15 amino acids. CDR3 DNA sequence: TGTGCCAGCTCACCCAGACAGGGAGCCACCGGGGAGCTGTTTTTT. Residues: CASSPRQGATGELFF.

The rearrangement joins TRBV9 to TRBJ1-1, with D tentatively TRBD1 (5 bases). The CDR3 runs to 13 residues. V dropped 0 bases and J dropped 5 bases, with 8 bases sitting between them. Germline assignment: CDR1 SGDLS and CDR2 YYNGEE. CDR3 residues: CASSVAPGTEAFF. CDR3 DNA sequence: TGTGCCAGCAGCGTAGCTCCAGGGACTGAAGCTTTCTTT.

The chain carries TRBV15 and TRBJ2-1, with D maybe TRBD1 (5 bases). The CDR3 has 17 amino acids. The ends were cut back, 0 bases at V and 4 bases at J, with 16 bases in the middle. Germline V CDR1 and CDR2: LNHNV, YYDKDF (reference sequence). CDR3 amino acids: CATSRELPGFRYNEQFF. The CDR3 coding sequence is TGTGCCACCAGCAGAGAACTGCCAGGGTTTCGTTACAATGAGCAGTTCTTC.

The chain carries TRBV11-2 and TRBJ2-3; D possibly corresponds to TRBD1 (5 bases). Trimming cost V 3 bases and J 4 bases, with 11 bases left between them. Looked up from germline, CDR1 is SGHAT and CDR2 is FQNNGV. The CDR3 contains 14 residues. For the CDR3, the DNA is TGTGCCAGCAGCTTCGTCAGGGCGGCAGATACGCAGTATTTT. Translating gives CASSFVRAADTQYF.

The genes are TRBV18 and TRBJ2-2, with 12 bases matching TRBD2. The V and J ends lost 5 bases and 5 bases, in that order; junction bases with no gene match: 12. This CDR3 comprises 18 residues. CDR1 KGHSH and CDR2 LQKENI come from the germline V gene. The CDR3 bases are TGTGCCAGCTCAGCAAGTCTAGCGGGAGGGCCAGAGACCGGGGAGCTGTTTTTT. The encoded protein is CASSASLAGGPETGELFF. The full variable domain, rest sourced from reference TRBV18 and TRBJ2-2, is NAGVMQNPRHLVRRRGQEARLRCSPMKGHSHVYWYRQLPEEGLKFMVYLQKENIIDESGMPKERFSAEFPKEGPSILRIQQVVRGDSAAYFCASSASLAGGPETGELFFGEGSRLTVL.

The chain joins TRBV7-6 to TRBJ2-2, with D possibly TRBD1 on 5 matching bases. V was pared by 5 bases and J by 4 bases, with 20 bases between. Looked up from germline, CDR1 is SGHVS and CDR2 is FNYEAQ. The CDR3 contains 17 residues. CDR3 DNA: TGTGCCAGCAGCCCATTCCGTGGGGCTGCGAGCACCGGGGAGCTGTTTTTT. Translating gives CASSPFRGAASTGELFF.

This chain uses TRBV7-9 with TRBJ2-3, with 9 bases aligning to TRBD2. V dropped 5 bases and J dropped 6; count of bases not matched to a gene: 12. CDR1 is SEHNR and CDR2 is FQNEAQ in the germline V gene (reference sequence). The CDR3 sequence is 16 residues long. DNA of the CDR3: TGTGCCAGCAGCACCGGGACTAGCCGACGGGTGGATACGCAGTATTTT. It is translated as CASSTGTSRRVDTQYF.

This chain connects TRBV5-1 to TRBJ2-7, with a weak D call TRBD1 (6 bases). V was shortened by 4 bases and J by 0 bases, with 14 bases between the two germline ends. Germline lookup yields CDR1 SGHRS and CDR2 YFSETQ. CDR3 length: 15 amino acids. The CDR3 region has the DNA TGCGCCAGCAGCGATAGGACAGAGAGCTCCTACGAGCAGTACTTC. It specifies CASSDRTESSYEQYF.

The chain combines TRBV5-6 with TRBJ2-7; TRBD2 agrees at 10 bases. The ends lost 4 bases at V and 6 bases at J; junction bases unmatched: 4. Germline-derived CDR1 and CDR2 are SGHDT and YYEEEE. The CDR3 contains 13 residues. The CDR3 sequence: CASSRGTSAEQYF. The CDR3 DNA reads TGTGCCAGCAGCAGAGGGACTAGCGCCGAGCAGTACTTC.

V is TRBV5-8 and J is TRBJ2-1; D call uncertain. This CDR3 is built from 13 residues. V was pared by 1 base and J by 9 bases, with 11 bases between. Germline CDR1 is SGHTS and CDR2 is YDEGEE. The CDR3 coding sequence is TGTGCCAGCAGCTTGATCGTTGTCGGTGAGCAGTTCTTC. This codes for CASSLIVVGEQFF.

This clone was seen a handful of times. This chain joins TRBV20-1 and TRBJ1-3; D is undetermined. V was cut by 6 bases and J by 4 bases, with 7 bases left in between. Germline V CDR1 and CDR2: DFQATT, SNEGSKA (reference sequence). This CDR3 has 11 residues. The CDR3 DNA follows: TGCAGTGCCGTCGGGGGAAACACCATATATTTT. Protein sequence: CSAVGGNTIYF.

The chain combines TRBV7-2 with TRBJ2-3; D is possibly TRBD2 (5 bases). The V gene's germline CDR1 is SGHTA and CDR2 FQGNSA. With 5 bases removed from V and 9 bases from J, the gap between germline ends came to 21 bases. The CDR3 extends over 15 amino acids. The CDR3: CASSPRPSGQRTQYF. Written as DNA, the CDR3 is TGTGCCAGCAGCCCCCGGCCCAGCGGTCAAAGAACGCAGTATTTT.

The V and J genes are TRBV2 and TRBJ1-5, with D hard to call. Germline CDR1 and CDR2: SNHLY and FYNNEI. Deletions cut 0 bases from V and 4 bases from J, with 13 bases between. The CDR3 consists of 16 residues. CDR3 sequence: CASSEARHLRNQPQHF. DNA for the CDR3: TGTGCCAGCAGTGAAGCCCGACACCTCAGGAATCAGCCCCAGCATTTT.

This chain uses TRBV5-1 with TRBJ2-1, with D hard to call. V lost 0 bases and J 0 bases, leaving 10 bases between the germline ends. Germline-derived CDR1 and CDR2 are SGHRS and YFSETQ. This CDR3 is built from 16 residues. The CDR3 spells CASSLAGSSSYNEQFF. The CDR3 DNA sequence: TGCGCCAGCAGCTTGGCAGGAAGTAGCTCCTACAATGAGCAGTTCTTC. Full variable domain (missing parts from reference TRBV5-1 and TRBJ2-1): KAGVTQTPRYLIKTRGQQVTLSCSPISGHRSVSWYQQTPGQGLQFLFEYFSETQRNKGNFPGRFSGRQFSNSRSEMNVSTLELGDSALYLCASSLAGSSSYNEQFFGPGTRLTVL.

CDR3 amino acids: CASSSNAGQGAWNTEAFF. Written as DNA, the CDR3 is TGTGCCAGCAGCTCCAATGCGGGACAGGGGGCATGGAACACTGAAGCTTTCTTT. J is TRBJ1-1 and V is TRBV7-3; TRBD1 agrees at 12 bases. This CDR3 region has 18 residues. The J segment lost 1 base and the V segment lost 4 bases, leaving 10 bases of the junction unmatched. Germline V lookup: CDR1 SGHTA, CDR2 FQGTGA. The full variable domain, completed using reference TRBV7-3 and TRBJ1-1, is GAGVSQTPSNKVTEKGKYVELRCDPISGHTALYWYRQSLGQGPEFLIYFQGTGAADDSGLPNDRFFAVRPEGSVSTLKIQRTERGDSAVYLCASSSNAGQGAWNTEAFFGQGTRLTVV.

The V call is TRBV5-1, the J call TRBJ2-1, with 12 bases aligning to TRBD2. Germline lookup yields CDR1 SGHRS and CDR2 YFSETQ. The CDR3 is 14 amino acids. Trimming took 1 base from V and 9 from J; bases not matched to a gene: 2. The CDR3 here is CASSLLAGGAEQFF. Here the CDR3 DNA reads TGCGCCAGCAGCTTGCTAGCGGGAGGGGCTGAGCAGTTCTTC.

This chain connects TRBV2 to TRBJ1-5; 7 bases agree with TRBD1. The CDR3 sequence is 14 residues long. Germline loops: CDR1 SNHLY, CDR2 FYNNEI. V trimming: 7 bases; J trimming: 5 bases; junction bases outside the gene matches: 8. The CDR3 coding sequence is TGTGCCAGCAACACCGGGGACAGATATCAGCCCCAGCATTTT. It is translated as CASNTGDRYQPQHF. Looking up the rest from reference TRBV2 and TRBJ1-5 gives the full variable domain: EPEVTQTPSHQVTQMGQEVILRCVPISNHLYFYWYRQILGQKVEFLVSFYNNEISEKSEIFDDQFSVERPDGSNFTLKIRSTKLEDSAMYFCASNTGDRYQPQHFGDGTRLSIL.

The chain joins TRBV5-1 to TRBJ2-7, with 7 bases fitting TRBD1. Trimming at V came to 4 bases and at J to 6 bases, leaving 7 bases not matched to a gene. The CDR3 contains 13 residues. From germline, CDR1 is SGHRS and CDR2 YFSETQ. This CDR3 reads CASSGNPGGEQYF. As DNA, the CDR3 is TGCGCCAGCAGCGGAAATCCAGGGGGCGAGCAGTACTTC.

V is TRBV7-9 and J is TRBJ2-3; maybe TRBD1 (5 bases). The germline CDR1 and CDR2 sequences are SEHNR and FQNEAQ (reference sequence). V lost 3 bases, J lost 6 bases, and 7 bases lay in between. This CDR3 region has 12 residues. The CDR3 DNA sequence: TGTGCCAGCAGCTTCTCAGGGGATACGCAGTATTTT. Amino acids: CASSFSGDTQYF.

The V call is TRBV2, the J call TRBJ1-1, with D tentatively TRBD1 (5 bases). Germline CDR1 and CDR2: SNHLY and FYNNEI. The CDR3 has 11 residues. Trimming took off 10 bases at V and 7 bases at J, with 13 bases between the two ends. Written as DNA, the CDR3 is TGTGCCACCAAACAGGAGTTTGAAGCTTTCTTT. It encodes CATKQEFEAFF.

The V gene is TRBV4-3, the J gene TRBJ2-7; possible D gene TRBD1, 6 bases. V lost 4 bases and J lost 4, with 14 bases in between. Germline V gene data show CDR1 as LGHNA and CDR2 as YSLEER. This CDR3 is built from 14 residues. The CDR3 spells CASSRGQFEYEQYF. CDR3 nucleotides: TGCGCCAGCAGCCGCGGACAGTTCGAATACGAGCAGTACTTC.

This chain connects TRBV6-6 to TRBJ2-5; D not resolved. The CDR3 has 15 residues. V dropped 4 bases and J dropped 0 bases, with 12 bases sitting between them. Germline V gives CDR1 MNHNY, CDR2 SVGAGI (reference sequence). The CDR3 region has the DNA TGTGCCAGCAGTTCTCCTAGTTCCCACCAAGAGACCCAGTACTTC. The encoded protein is CASSSPSSHQETQYF.

The count of this clone is one. The V gene is TRBV7-2, the J gene TRBJ2-3, with 7 bases aligning to TRBD2. Germline V gene data show CDR1 as SGHTA and CDR2 as FQGNSA. V shed 6 bases and J 5 bases; nucleotides not matched to a gene: 8. CDR3 length equals 14 residues. The CDR3 region has the DNA TGTGCCAGCAGTCCCGGACTAGAGGTAGATACGCAGTATTTT. Its protein is CASSPGLEVDTQYF.

This clone was seen only once. V is TRBV6-2 or TRBV6-3 and J is TRBJ2-7, with D possibly TRBD2 on 6 matching bases. Germline V gives CDR1 MNHEY, CDR2 SVGEGT. Between the trimmed V and J ends, which lost 4 bases and 2 bases, there was a span of 9 bases. The CDR3 totals 13 residues. The CDR3 nucleotides read TGTGCCAGCAGTTTCCCGGGGGCCTACGAGCAGTACTTC. Its protein is CASSFPGAYEQYF.

This clone was observed a single time. The CDR3 protein is CASPGTGTYEQYF. The DNA for the CDR3 is TGTGCCAGCCCCGGGACAGGGACCTACGAGCAGTACTTC. The V gene is TRBV21-1, the J gene TRBJ2-7; TRBD1 is the table's D call, not checked against the DNA. TRBV21-1 is a pseudogene locus. The CDR3 is 13 residues long.